The rows below give T cell receptor beta chains drawn from one sample of a study of blood T cell repertoires in COVID-19. Sequencing was performed with immunoSEQ multiplex PCR; in TCRdb, only in-frame clones are kept and a portion is missing. The repertoire holds some 50,000 clones, with about 76% as singletons. The sequenced material came from peripheral blood. Receptors were obtained from a human donor with active or convalescent COVID-19. The donor label of this sample is uncertain. CDR3s include the opening cysteine and the closing phenylalanine or tryptophan. Fields, in order: D gene, V gene, J gene, clone size, CDR3 protein, CDR3 DNA. A D gene is named only where the DNA matches it firmly. Size is omitted from some rows. Given values are once, few, many or a class for expanded clones.

D: .
V: TRBV12-3/TRBV12-4
J: TRBJ1-1
size: .
CDR3: CASSLKGRTEAFF
DNA: TGTGCCAGCAGTTTAAAAGGGAGGACTGAAGCTTTCTTT

D: .
V: TRBV9
J: TRBJ2-2
size: few
CDR3: CASSEGTNTGELFF
DNA: TGTGCCAGCAGCGAGGGGACGAACACCGGGGAGCTGTTTTTT

D: .
V: TRBV7-8
J: TRBJ1-2
size: .
CDR3: CASSLEARDSSQGGYGYTF
DNA: TGTGCCAGCAGCTTAGAAGCCCGCGATAGTAGCCAGGGAGGCTATGGCTACACCTTC

D: .
V: TRBV11-3
J: TRBJ1-1
size: .
CDR3: CASSLAGADTEAFF
DNA: TGTGCCAGCAGCTTAGCAGGGGCGGACACTGAAGCTTTCTTT

D: TRBD2
V: TRBV4-2
J: TRBJ2-3
size: few
CDR3: CASSPGLAGVDTQYF
DNA: TGTGCCAGCAGCCCGGGACTAGCGGGAGTAGATACGCAGTATTTT

D: .
V: TRBV7-8
J: TRBJ1-1
size: few
CDR3: CASKVTRNTEAFF
DNA: TGTGCCAGCAAAGTCACCAGAAACACTGAAGCTTTCTTT

D: TRBD2
V: TRBV9
J: TRBJ2-3
size: .
CDR3: CASSVASGSMKDTQYF
DNA: TGTGCCAGCAGCGTAGCTAGCGGGAGTATGAAAGATACGCAGTATTTT

D: TRBD1
V: TRBV3-1/TRBV3-2
J: TRBJ2-7
size: .
CDR3: CASSPGQGGEQYF
DNA: TGTGCCAGCAGTCCGGGACAGGGAGGAGAGCAGTACTTC

D: .
V: TRBV18
J: TRBJ2-2
size: few
CDR3: CASSPLNRQELNTGELFF
DNA: TGTGCCAGCTCACCACTTAATCGACAGGAGTTAAACACCGGGGAGCTGTTTTTT

D: .
V: TRBV19
J: TRBJ2-7
size: .
CDR3: CASSSSYEQYF
DNA: TGTGCCAGTAGTTCATCCTACGAGCAGTACTTC

D: .
V: TRBV3-1/TRBV3-2
J: TRBJ2-2
size: once
CDR3: CASSQDKRGIGGRTGELFF
DNA: TGTGCCAGCAGCCAAGATAAGCGCGGTATCGGGGGGCGCACCGGGGAGCTGTTTTTT

D: .
V: TRBV6-1
J: TRBJ1-5
size: .
CDR3: CASSEQEGNQPQHF
DNA: TGTGCCAGCAGTGAACAGGAAGGCAATCAGCCCCAGCATTTT

D: TRBD2
V: TRBV5-1
J: TRBJ2-1
size: .
CDR3: CASSPGLAGYDEQFF
DNA: TGCGCCAGCAGCCCTGGACTAGCGGGTTATGATGAGCAGTTCTTC

D: TRBD2
V: TRBV30
J: TRBJ2-7
size: .
CDR3: CAWSVSASGSYEQYF
DNA: TGTGCCTGGAGTGTATCCGCTAGCGGGAGCTACGAGCAGTACTTC

D: TRBD1
V: TRBV6-5
J: TRBJ2-7
size: .
CDR3: CASSTSGTGKPEQYF
DNA: TGTGCCAGCAGCACCTCCGGGACAGGCAAGCCCGAGCAGTACTTC

D: .
V: TRBV12-5
J: TRBJ2-1
size: few
CDR3: CASGTSSGAAYNEQFF
DNA: TGTGCTAGTGGTACCTCCTCAGGTGCCGCCTACAATGAGCAGTTCTTC